The 29 T cell receptor beta chains reported below all come from one sample, sequenced in a study of technical replicates of blood from several donors. Using immunoSEQ multiplex PCR, the repertoire was profiled, and TCRdb retains in-frame clones only, with some absent. The sample holds more than 65,000 clones, roughly 95% seen once. The source material was T cells isolated from PBMCs. The source is a human donor in good health.

The chain links TRBV7-3 to TRBJ2-1; D call uncertain. Between the trimmed V and J ends, which lost 5 bases and 2 bases, there was a span of 7 bases. The CDR3 totals 13 residues. The germline V gene has CDR1 SGHTA and CDR2 FQGTGA. The CDR3 reads CASSLRTYNEQFF. CDR3 coding DNA: TGTGCCAGCAGCCTGAGGACCTACAATGAGCAGTTCTTC. Using reference TRBV7-3 and TRBJ2-1 for the parts outside the CDR3, the full variable domain is GAGVSQTPSNKVTEKGKYVELRCDPISGHTALYWYRQSLGQGPEFLIYFQGTGAADDSGLPNDRFFAVRPEGSVSTLKIQRTERGDSAVYLCASSLRTYNEQFFGPGTRLTVL.

This chain links TRBV28 with TRBJ2-3; 8 nucleotides match TRBD2. V shed 8 bases, J shed 3 bases, and the junction held 7 bases outside the gene matches. Germline lookup yields CDR1 MDHEN and CDR2 SYDVKM. The CDR3 loop spans 14 amino acids. CDR3 sequence: CASHPGLVTDTQYF. For the CDR3, the DNA is TGTGCCAGCCACCCGGGACTAGTGACAGATACGCAGTATTTT. Drawing the rest from reference TRBV28 and TRBJ2-3, the complete variable domain is DVKVTQSSRYLVKRTGEKVFLECVQDMDHENMFWYRQDPGLGLRLIYFSYDVKMKEKGDIPEGYSVSREKKERFSLILESASTNQTSMYLCASHPGLVTDTQYFGPGTRLTVL.

The rearrangement links TRBV25-1 to TRBJ1-5; D unresolved. Looked up from germline, CDR1 is MGHDK and CDR2 is SYGVNS. Trimming stripped 2 bases from V and 4 bases from J, with 3 bases between. The CDR3 sequence is 12 residues long. The DNA of the CDR3 is TGTGCCAGCAGTGAACTTAATCAGCCCCAGCATTTT. Translated, it gives CASSELNQPQHF.

This chain joins TRBV7-2 and TRBJ2-1, with D unresolved. This CDR3 has 15 amino acids. V was trimmed by 5 bases and J by 0 bases, leaving 11 bases between them. Per the germline V gene, CDR1 is SGHTA and CDR2 is FQGNSA. This CDR3 reads CASSLAARSYNEQFF. CDR3 bases: TGTGCCAGCAGCCTCGCAGCGCGCTCCTACAATGAGCAGTTCTTC. Using reference TRBV7-2 and TRBJ2-1 for the parts outside the CDR3, the full variable domain is GAGVSQSPSNKVTEKGKDVELRCDPISGHTALYWYRQSLGQGLEFLIYFQGNSAPDKSGLPSDRFSAERTGGSVSTLTIQRTQQEDSAVYLCASSLAARSYNEQFFGPGTRLTVL.

V gene TRBV6-6 combines with J gene TRBJ1-2; D is unresolved. Germline CDR1 reads MNHNY; CDR2 reads SVGAGI (reference sequence). The CDR3 totals 15 residues. The germline V and J ends were trimmed by 8 bases and 4 bases, with 20 bases remaining between them. The CDR3 protein is CASVLTLGPGYGYTF. The DNA of the CDR3 is TGTGCCAGCGTCCTAACCCTAGGCCCCGGCTATGGCTACACCTTC.

This chain joins TRBV5-1 and TRBJ2-7; D is perhaps TRBD2 (6 bases). Germline loops: CDR1 SGHRS, CDR2 YFSETQ. The CDR3 runs to 14 residues. Trimming shortened V by 4 bases and J by 3 bases, and 14 bases separated the two germline ends. The CDR3 spells CASSRGTSYYEQYF. In DNA, the CDR3 is TGCGCCAGCAGCCGGGGGACCTCCTACTACGAGCAGTACTTC.

The CDR3 protein is CASRGDRTNEKLFF. CDR3 sequence (DNA): TGTGCCAGCAGGGGGGACAGGACTAATGAAAAACTGTTTTTT. This rearrangement joins TRBV6-5 to TRBJ1-4; 8 bases line up with TRBD1. There are 14 residues in the CDR3. Looked up from germline, CDR1 is MNHEY and CDR2 is SVGAGI. Trimming cost V 6 bases and J 2 bases; bases outside gene matches: 2.

J is TRBJ1-4 and V is TRBV2, with D perhaps TRBD1 (5 bases). V dropped 8 bases and J dropped 5 bases, with 15 bases sitting between them. CDR3 length: 14 amino acids. CDR1 and CDR2 from the germline V gene are SNHLY and FYNNEI. In nucleotides, the CDR3 is TGTGCCAGCGGCGGACGGAGGGGCAATGAAAAACTGTTTTTT. Translation: CASGGRRGNEKLFF.

This clone came up a few times. This chain uses TRBV13 with TRBJ2-1; a weak D match, TRBD2 (6 bases). Deletions cut 9 bases from V and 4 bases from J, with 19 bases between. The CDR3 is made up of 15 amino acids. Germline V lookup: CDR1 PRHDT, CDR2 FYEKMQ (reference sequence). The CDR3 sequence is CASTRRDSPYNEQFF. The CDR3 bases are TGTGCCAGTACGCGAAGGGACTCGCCATACAATGAGCAGTTCTTC.

In DNA, the CDR3 is TGTGCCAGCTCAACGGGAGGGGTTTCGGGCACTGAAGCTTTCTTT. Translated, it gives CASSTGGVSGTEAFF. The rearrangement uses TRBV18 and TRBJ1-1; D possibly corresponds to TRBD1 (5 bases). With 5 bases removed from V and 4 bases from J, the gap between germline ends came to 17 bases. The CDR3 totals 15 residues. Germline V CDR1 and CDR2: KGHSH, LQKENI.

The rearrangement links TRBV27 to TRBJ1-2; 7 nucleotides align to TRBD1. The junction had 2 bases not matched to a gene; V was cut back by 2 bases and J by 2 bases. Germline lookup yields CDR1 MNHEY and CDR2 SMNVEV (reference sequence). The CDR3 covers 14 residues. The CDR3 here is CASSLKGQNYGYTF. The CDR3 nucleotides are TGTGCCAGCAGTTTAAAGGGACAGAACTATGGCTACACCTTC.

The chain carries TRBV6-6 and TRBJ1-3; 11 bases are shared with TRBD1. This CDR3 spans 14 amino acids. Germline trimming cut 5 bases from V and 4 bases from J; bases unmatched to any gene: 1. CDR1 MNHNY and CDR2 SVGAGI come from the germline V gene (reference sequence). The CDR3 here is CASSRDRGGNTIYF. The CDR3 DNA sequence: TGTGCCAGCAGTCGGGACAGGGGGGGAAACACCATATATTTT.

The V call is TRBV9, the J call TRBJ2-7; unclear D gene. CDR1 is SGDLS and CDR2 is YYNGEE in the germline V gene. V was trimmed by 0 bases and J by 1 base, leaving 8 bases between them. This CDR3 contains 14 residues. CDR3 sequence reads: CASSVGSPSYEQYF. In DNA form, the CDR3 reads TGTGCCAGCAGCGTAGGTTCCCCTTCCTACGAGCAGTACTTC.

Worth noting for this clone: One junction end disagrees with the germline gene, perhaps due to a read error. The chain links TRBV5-1 to TRBJ1-4; tentative D call: TRBD1 (6 bases). Germline CDR1 and CDR2: SGHRS and YFSETQ. This CDR3 is built from 14 residues. CDR3 sequence: CTSHTGQGSEKLFF. The CDR3 region has the DNA TGCACCAGCCATACGGGCCAGGGGAGTGAAAAACTGTTTTTT. Drawing the rest from reference TRBV5-1 and TRBJ1-4, the complete variable domain is KAGVTQTPRYLIKTRGQQVTLSCSPISGHRSVSWYQQTPGQGLQFLFEYFSETQRNKGNFPGRFSGRQFSNSRSEMNVSTLELGDSALYLCTSHTGQGSEKLFFGSGTQLSVL.

The chain combines TRBV7-9 with TRBJ1-3; no reliable D call. The CDR3 has 15 amino acids. Germline V CDR1 and CDR2: SEHNR, FQNEAQ (reference sequence). Trimming pared 5 bases from V and 0 bases from J, leaving 11 bases between. The CDR3 nucleotides are TGTGCCAGCAGCCGGCAGGTTCACTCTGGAAACACCATATATTTT. This sequence encodes CASSRQVHSGNTIYF.

The chain has TRBV6-5 and TRBJ2-5, with TRBD2 as a possible D gene (5 bases). V was pared by 6 bases and J by 7 bases, with 18 bases between. The V gene's germline CDR1 is MNHEY and CDR2 SVGAGI. The CDR3 is 14 amino acids. As DNA, the CDR3 is TGTGCCAGCAGCGCCGGTTGGGTAGGAGGGACCCAGTACTTC. Protein: CASSAGWVGGTQYF.

This clone has a single count. V usage is TRBV4-1 and J usage is TRBJ2-1; 9 nucleotides line up with TRBD2. Per the germline V gene, CDR1 is MGHRA and CDR2 is YSYEKL. This CDR3 spans 17 amino acids. J was trimmed by 0 bases and V by 3 bases; bases with no gene match: 6. In nucleotides, the CDR3 is TGCGCCAGCAGCCAGGTAGCGGGAGCTAGCTCCTACAATGAGCAGTTCTTC. This translates into CASSQVAGASSYNEQFF.

This clone was seen only a few times. The chain carries TRBV4-1 and TRBJ1-5; D call uncertain. The CDR3 is made up of 14 amino acids. Trimming left V 1 base short and J 3 bases short, with 7 bases between. The germline gives CDR1 MGHRA, CDR2 YSYEKL. CDR3 DNA sequence: TGCGCCAGCAGCCAAGGTCTAATCAATCAGCCCCAGCATTTT. It specifies CASSQGLINQPQHF.

The genes are TRBV29-1 and TRBJ2-5; the D is unclear. The CDR3 consists of 12 residues. Germline CDR1 SQVTM, CDR2 ANQGSEA. V was clipped by 7 bases and J by 4 bases, with 13 bases between them. CDR3 sequence (DNA): TGCAGCGCTCGTTTCACCGGAGAGACCCAGTACTTC. Protein product: CSARFTGETQYF.

The chain uses TRBV2 and TRBJ2-7; 9 bases match TRBD1. Germline V gene lookup returns CDR1 SNHLY and CDR2 FYNNEI. Trimming at V came to 7 bases and at J to 7 bases, leaving 11 bases not matched to a gene. The CDR3 loop spans 14 amino acids. The CDR3 DNA is TGTGCCAGCATGCAGACAGGGGGTACGGGAGAGCAGTACTTC. It codes for CASMQTGGTGEQYF.

The gene calls are TRBV5-1 and TRBJ2-3; 9 positions match TRBD2. The V segment lost 4 bases and the J segment 6 bases; nucleotides outside the gene matches: 12. The CDR3 has 16 amino acids. Germline-derived CDR1 and CDR2 are SGHRS and YFSETQ. The CDR3, as DNA: TGCGCCAGCAGCCCATTGGGTAGCGGGAGTCCCGATACGCAGTATTTT. It is translated as CASSPLGSGSPDTQYF.

The rearrangement uses TRBV27 and TRBJ2-7; no clear D. The V and J ends lost 2 bases and 5 bases respectively, with 7 bases between them. In germline, CDR1 is MNHEY, CDR2 SMNVEV (reference sequence). The CDR3 runs to 12 residues. CDR3 protein: CASSLGENEQYF. The CDR3 DNA is TGTGCCAGCAGTTTAGGAGAGAACGAGCAGTACTTC.

V is TRBV11-1 and J is TRBJ2-1; maybe TRBD1 (6 bases). Between the trimmed V and J ends, which lost 2 bases and 6 bases, there was a span of 14 bases. The CDR3 covers 15 residues. The germline gives CDR1 SGHAT, CDR2 FQDESV (reference sequence). CDR3 residues: CASSLLQGGFNEQFF. In DNA, the CDR3 is TGTGCCAGCAGCTTATTACAGGGTGGTTTCAATGAGCAGTTCTTC.

The J gene is TRBJ1-5, the V gene TRBV18, with TRBD1 identical over 10 bases. Germline CDR1 reads KGHSH; CDR2 reads LQKENI. V lost 3 bases, J lost 3 bases, and 2 bases stayed unmatched. The length of the CDR3 is 15 residues. In DNA, the CDR3 is TGTGCCAGCTCACCCGGGACAGGGGTCAATCAGCCCCAGCATTTT. Translating gives CASSPGTGVNQPQHF.

This chain joins TRBV10-3 and TRBJ2-2; 13 bases align to TRBD2. V shed 6 bases and J 3 bases; nucleotides not matched to a gene: 7. The CDR3 length is 17 residues. CDR1 is ENHRY and CDR2 is SYGVKD in the germline V gene. The CDR3 sequence: CAISGLAGEVDTGELFF. CDR3 sequence (DNA): TGTGCCATCAGCGGACTAGCGGGGGAGGTAGACACCGGGGAGCTGTTTTTT.

This clone was seen once. The chain joins TRBV29-1 to TRBJ1-2, with TRBD1 as a possible D gene (6 bases). Trimming removed 8 bases at V and 3 bases at J, with 16 bases between. The CDR3 consists of 13 residues. CDR1 is SQVTM and CDR2 is ANQGSEA in the germline V gene. The CDR3 loop is CSINRESDYGYTF. The CDR3, as DNA: TGCAGCATAAACAGGGAGTCGGACTATGGCTACACCTTC.

The rearrangement joins TRBV7-9 to TRBJ2-7; 7 bases fit TRBD1. Unmatched junction bases numbered 5, after V lost 4 bases and J lost 2 bases. This CDR3 has 14 residues. The germline gives CDR1 SEHNR, CDR2 FQNEAQ (reference sequence). CDR3 sequence: CASSSKGGPYEQYF. DNA for the CDR3: TGTGCCAGCAGCTCCAAAGGGGGCCCCTACGAGCAGTACTTC.

This chain uses TRBV6-6 with TRBJ2-7, with D maybe TRBD1 (5 bases). CDR3 size: 13 residues. Germline values: CDR1 MNHNY, CDR2 SVGAGI (reference sequence). Deletions cut 4 bases from V and 3 bases from J, with 10 bases between. The CDR3 coding sequence is TGTGCCAGCAGTTTAAGACAGATCTACGAGCAGTACTTC. Its translation: CASSLRQIYEQYF.

A single count supports this clone. The CDR3 reads CASSQDPRTYGNTIYF. The CDR3 region has the DNA TGCGCCAGCAGCCAAGATCCACGGACATATGGAAACACCATATATTTT. The gene calls are TRBV4-1 and TRBJ1-3; tentative D call: TRBD1 (5 bases). V shed 0 bases and J shed 3 bases, with 12 bases lying between them. In germline, CDR1 is MGHRA, CDR2 YSYEKL. The length of the CDR3 is 16 residues.